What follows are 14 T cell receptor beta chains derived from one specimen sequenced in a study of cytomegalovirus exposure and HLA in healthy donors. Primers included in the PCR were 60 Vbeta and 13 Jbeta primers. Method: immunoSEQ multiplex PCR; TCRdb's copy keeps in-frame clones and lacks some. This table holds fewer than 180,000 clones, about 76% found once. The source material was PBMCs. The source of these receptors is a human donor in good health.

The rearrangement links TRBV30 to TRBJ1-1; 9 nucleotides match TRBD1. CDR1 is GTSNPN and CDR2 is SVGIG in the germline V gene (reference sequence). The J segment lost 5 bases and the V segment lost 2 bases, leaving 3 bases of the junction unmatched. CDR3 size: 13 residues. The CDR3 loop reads CAWSSTGGTEAFF. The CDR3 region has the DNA TGTGCCTGGAGTTCGACAGGGGGTACTGAAGCTTTCTTT.

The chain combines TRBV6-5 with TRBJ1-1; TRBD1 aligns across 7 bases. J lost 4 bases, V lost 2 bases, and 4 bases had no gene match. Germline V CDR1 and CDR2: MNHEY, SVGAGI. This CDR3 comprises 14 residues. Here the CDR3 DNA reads TGTGCCAGCAGTTACGGAACAGGGGTCACTGAAGCTTTCTTT. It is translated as CASSYGTGVTEAFF.

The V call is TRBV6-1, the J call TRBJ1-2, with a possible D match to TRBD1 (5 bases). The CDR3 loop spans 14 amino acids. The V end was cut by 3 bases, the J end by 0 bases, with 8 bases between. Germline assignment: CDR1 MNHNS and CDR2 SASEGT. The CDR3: CASSEGGANYGYTF. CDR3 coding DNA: TGTGCCAGCAGTGAGGGAGGGGCTAACTATGGCTACACCTTC.

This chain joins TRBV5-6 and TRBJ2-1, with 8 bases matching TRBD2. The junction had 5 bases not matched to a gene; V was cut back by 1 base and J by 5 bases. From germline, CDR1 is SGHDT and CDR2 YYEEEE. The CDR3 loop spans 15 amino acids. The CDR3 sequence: CASSLRGGAHNEQFF. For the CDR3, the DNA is TGTGCCAGCAGCTTGCGGGGGGGGGCTCACAATGAGCAGTTCTTC.

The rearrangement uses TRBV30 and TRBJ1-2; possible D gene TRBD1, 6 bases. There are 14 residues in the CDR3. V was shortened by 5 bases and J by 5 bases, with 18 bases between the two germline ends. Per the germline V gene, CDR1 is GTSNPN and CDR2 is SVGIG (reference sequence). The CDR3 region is CAWGSGTPRYGYTF. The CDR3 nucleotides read TGTGCCTGGGGGTCCGGGACACCTAGGTATGGCTACACCTTC.

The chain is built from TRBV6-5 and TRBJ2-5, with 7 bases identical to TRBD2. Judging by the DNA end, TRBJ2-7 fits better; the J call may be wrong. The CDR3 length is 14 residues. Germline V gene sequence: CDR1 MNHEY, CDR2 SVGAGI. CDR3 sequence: CASSQAGTSYEQYF. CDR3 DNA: TGTGCCAGCAGCCAAGCGGGAACGTCCTACGAGCAGTACTTC.

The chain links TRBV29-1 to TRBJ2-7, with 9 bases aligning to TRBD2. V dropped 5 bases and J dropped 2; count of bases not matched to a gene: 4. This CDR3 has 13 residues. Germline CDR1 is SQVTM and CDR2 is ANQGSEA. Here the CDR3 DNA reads TGCAGCGTTCTAGCGGGACTCGCCTACGAGCAGTACTTC. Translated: CSVLAGLAYEQYF.

CDR3 coding DNA: TGTGCCAGCAGCTCTGGGACTAGCGGGGGGAAGTGGGAGACCCAGTACTTC. As protein: CASSSGTSGGKWETQYF. The chain uses TRBV2 and TRBJ2-5; 15 nucleotides match TRBD2. The ends lost 6 bases at V and 5 bases at J; junction bases unmatched: 10. The CDR3 contains 17 residues. Germline CDR1 is SNHLY and CDR2 is FYNNEI.

CDR3 nucleotides: TGTGCCAGCAGCTCCCCCGCGGGAGAGACCCAGTACTTC. This gives the protein CASSSPAGETQYF. This chain links TRBV5-4 with TRBJ2-5; TRBD2 might be the D (5 bases). The V end lost 3 bases, the J end lost 4 bases, and 10 bases lay between the germline ends. Germline V gives CDR1 SGHNT, CDR2 YYREEE (reference sequence). The CDR3 is 13 amino acids.

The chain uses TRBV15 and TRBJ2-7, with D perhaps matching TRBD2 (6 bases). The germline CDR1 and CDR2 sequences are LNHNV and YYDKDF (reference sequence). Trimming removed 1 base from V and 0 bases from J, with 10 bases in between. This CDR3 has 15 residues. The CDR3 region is CATSRGRGLSYEQYF. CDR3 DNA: TGTGCCACCAGCAGAGGACGGGGACTCTCCTACGAGCAGTACTTC. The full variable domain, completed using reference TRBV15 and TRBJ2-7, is DAMVIQNPRYQVTQFGKPVTLSCSQTLNHNVMYWYQQKSSQAPKLLFHYYDKDFNNEADTPDNFQSRRPNTSFCFLDIRSPGLGDTAMYLCATSRGRGLSYEQYFGPGTRLTVT.

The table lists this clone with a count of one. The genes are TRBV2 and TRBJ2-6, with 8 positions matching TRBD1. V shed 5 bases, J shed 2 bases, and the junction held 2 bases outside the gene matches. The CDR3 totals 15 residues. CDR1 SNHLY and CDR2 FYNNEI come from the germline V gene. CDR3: CASSSDRAGANVLTF. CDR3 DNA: TGTGCCAGCAGTTCGGACAGGGCTGGGGCCAACGTCCTGACTTTC.

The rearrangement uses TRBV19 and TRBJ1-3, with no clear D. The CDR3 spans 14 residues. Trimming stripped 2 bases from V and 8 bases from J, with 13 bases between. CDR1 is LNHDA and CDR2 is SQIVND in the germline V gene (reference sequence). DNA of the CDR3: TGTGCCAGTAGTATATTGGGTCTGGAGGACACCATATATTTT. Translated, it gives CASSILGLEDTIYF.

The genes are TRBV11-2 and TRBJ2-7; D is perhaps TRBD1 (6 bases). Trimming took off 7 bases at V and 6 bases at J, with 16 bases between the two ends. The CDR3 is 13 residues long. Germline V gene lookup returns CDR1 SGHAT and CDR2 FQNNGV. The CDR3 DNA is TGTGCCAGCATGCCGGGACAATCAGTCGAGCAGTACTTC. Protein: CASMPGQSVEQYF.

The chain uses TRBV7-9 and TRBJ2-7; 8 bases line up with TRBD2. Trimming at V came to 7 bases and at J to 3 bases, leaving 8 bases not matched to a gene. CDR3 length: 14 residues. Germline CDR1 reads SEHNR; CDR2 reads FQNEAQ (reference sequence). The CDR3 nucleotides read TGTGCCAGCACCCTTAGCGGGGAAGACTACGAGCAGTACTTC. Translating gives CASTLSGEDYEQYF. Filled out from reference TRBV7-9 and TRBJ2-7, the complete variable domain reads DTGVSQNPRHKITKRGQNVTFRCDPISEHNRLYWYRQTLGQGPEFLTYFQNEAQLEKSRLLSDRFSAERPKGSFSTLEIQRTEQGDSAMYLCASTLSGEDYEQYFGPGTRLTVT.